The present T cell receptor (beta chain) was sequenced within a study of beta chain features in type 1 diabetes. General study findings and limits: Type 1 diabetes patients had moderately but significantly shorter TCRB CDR3s in all four CD4+ subsets.

CDR3 length: 14 residues. V shed 5 bases and J shed 4 bases, with 12 bases lying between them. Germline V gene lookup returns CDR1 SGHTA and CDR2 FQGNSA. This clone was counted between two and nine times. The target antigen is unknown. What was sequenced were expressed TCRB transcripts, since all of the isolated RNA had been reverse transcribed. Profiling relied on immunoSEQ multiplex PCR, and the TCRdb table lists in-frame clones only, not all of them. The sample records some 200,000 clones, approximately 10% being singletons. In total, each donor contributed a single heparinised blood draw that averaged about 100 mL.

The V gene is TRBV7-2, the J gene TRBJ1-5; perhaps TRBD1 as D (5 bases). The sequence derives from a man aged 18-30 years in good health. The material sequenced was central memory CD4+ T cells from blood. Here the CDR3 DNA reads TGTGCCAGCAGCCTAGACAGTTCAAATCAGCCCCAGCATTTT. Translating it yields CASSLDSSNQPQHF.